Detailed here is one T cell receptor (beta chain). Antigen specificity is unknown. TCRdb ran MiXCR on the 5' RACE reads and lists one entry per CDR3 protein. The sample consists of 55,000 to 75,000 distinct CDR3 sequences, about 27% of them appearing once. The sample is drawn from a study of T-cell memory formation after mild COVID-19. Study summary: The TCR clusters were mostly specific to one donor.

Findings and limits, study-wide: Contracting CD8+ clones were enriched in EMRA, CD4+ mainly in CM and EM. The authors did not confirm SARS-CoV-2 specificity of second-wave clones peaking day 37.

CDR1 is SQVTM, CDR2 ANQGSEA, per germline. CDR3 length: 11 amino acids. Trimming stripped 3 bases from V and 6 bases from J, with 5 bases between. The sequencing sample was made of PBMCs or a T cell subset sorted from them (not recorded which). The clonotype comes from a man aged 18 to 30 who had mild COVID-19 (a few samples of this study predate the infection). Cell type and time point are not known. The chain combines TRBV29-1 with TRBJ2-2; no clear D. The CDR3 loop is CSVEGAGELFF. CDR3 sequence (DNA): TGCAGCGTTGAGGGCGCCGGGGAGCTGTTTTTT.